This TCR beta chain derives from a study of blood T cell repertoires in COVID-19. Study-wide background: Researchers got acute and convalescent COVID-19 samples from the United States, Italy and Spain. The analysed material was cDNA or gDNA that came from T cells, B-cell-depleted T cells, or PBMCs.

In the original processing: Amplification of reference gene primers was used by the study to estimate nucleated cell counts. The assay was immunoSEQ multiplex PCR, and TCRdb's table has in-frame clones only and misses some. V, J and clone size are taken as reported in that table, and D and trimming were inferred from the DNA itself. The table has fewer than 35,000 clones, around 87% seen once. Germline V lookup: CDR1 LGHDT, CDR2 YNNKEL (reference sequence). The CDR3 totals 16 residues. The germline V and J ends were trimmed by 1 base and 0 bases, with 11 bases remaining between them. The sequence was collected from a man aged 45-65 years with active or convalescent COVID-19. Sequences were obtained from peripheral blood. The chain recombines TRBV3-1 (or the pseudogene TRBV3-2) with TRBJ2-3, with D perhaps TRBD2 (6 bases). The CDR3 sequence is CASSQGLAISTDTQYF. For the CDR3, the DNA is TGTGCCAGCAGCCAAGGGCTAGCGATTAGCACAGATACGCAGTATTTT.